This record covers a single TCR beta chain. The antigen is not known. These data originate in a study of shared clonotypes between healthy human individuals. Terminally differentiated effector memory CD45RA+ cells were excluded from the naive CD8 cells, which were CD45RO-negative and positively selected for CCR7. V shed 0 bases and J shed 7 bases, with 19 bases lying between them. Germline V gene lookup returns CDR1 MGHRA and CDR2 YSYEKL. The CDR3 contains 16 residues. Study-wide points: Generation of non-shared clonotypes was less probable than generation of clonotypes shared by all four donors. The sampled material consisted only of blood, and tissue repertoires are likely to differ.

Assay: immunoSEQ multiplex PCR; the TCRdb copy retains only in-frame clones and omits some. The repertoire has approximately 650,000 clones, about 95% of them found once; the top ten carry 0.09% to 0.13%. Sequencing was performed on naive CD8+ T cells sorted from blood. The chain recombines TRBV4-1 with TRBJ2-7, with TRBD2 as a possible D gene (5 bases). This TCR was recovered from a woman in her thirties in good health. CDR3 in DNA: TGCGCCAGCAGCCAAGACCTAGCCGTATACCCAGGAGAGCAGTACTTC. Amino acid sequence: CASSQDLAVYPGEQYF.